Following are 2 T cell receptor beta chains from one sample sequenced in a study of shared T cell receptors in the human thymus. Some clones are missing from TCRdb's copy, which holds only in-frame ones; the method was immunoSEQ multiplex PCR. The sample lists around 730,000 clones, roughly 85% seen once, with 0.0095% to 0.013% in the top ten. These sequences were also reported in another study, on human thymus T cells.

Sequenced material: thymocytes. These receptor sequences come from a girl under two years old with a congenital heart defect.

V is TRBV13 and J is TRBJ1-1; tentatively, D is TRBD1 (5 bases). This CDR3 contains 10 residues. The germline V gene encodes CDR1 PRHDT and CDR2 FYEKMQ (reference sequence). With 3 bases removed from V and 12 bases from J, the gap between germline ends came to 8 bases. CDR3 nucleotides: TGTGCCAGCAGCTTCCAGGGTTCTTTCTTT. Translation gives CASSFQGSFF.

There are a few counts of this clone. The J gene is TRBJ2-1, the V gene TRBV14; tentatively, D is TRBD2 (5 bases). CDR3 size: 17 residues. Trimming shortened V by 1 base and J by 5 bases, and 18 bases separated the two germline ends. The V gene's germline CDR1 is SGHDN and CDR2 FVKESK. The CDR3 bases are TGTGCCAGCAGCCAAGGGGCGGGCGCCCCCCACAACAATGAGCAGTTCTTC. It translates to CASSQGAGAPHNNEQFF. Full variable domain (missing parts from reference TRBV14 and TRBJ2-1): EAGVTQFPSHSVIEKGQTVTLRCDPISGHDNLYWYRRVMGKEIKFLLHFVKESKQDESGMPNNRFLAERTGGTYSTLKVQPAELEDSGVYFCASSQGAGAPHNNEQFFGPGTRLTVL.